This is a list of T cell receptor beta chains from one sample in a study of T cells after somatic rescue of genetic block. TCRdb's table, derived via immunoSEQ multiplex PCR, lists solely in-frame clones and lacks some. Seen here are over 10,000 clones, roughly 73% observed once, and the top ten hold 15% to 20%. Sequenced material: peripheral blood mononuclear cells (PBMCs). All receptors come from a boy between 5 and 17 years old. Both conserved end residues are part of each CDR3. D genes are given only for firm matches. Expanded clones are given a class, and other clones once, few, many or no size at all.

abundance,j_gene,d_gene,v_gene,CDR3nt,CDR3aa
NA,TRBJ1-2,TRBD1,TRBV18,TGTGCCAGCTCACCCCCGGGACAGACAGGAACGCCGTACTCTAACTATGGCTACACCTTC,CASSPPGQTGTPYSNYGYTF
NA,TRBJ1-1,NA,TRBV30,TGTGCCTGGAGTGTACTGGGCATTGACGCTTTCTTT,CAWSVLGIDAFF
once,TRBJ2-7,TRBD2,TRBV18,TGTGCCAGCTCACCCCGGGAGGGGAGCTCCTACGAGCAGTACTTC,CASSPREGSSYEQYF
NA,TRBJ2-5,NA,TRBV18,TGTGCCAGCTCACCCGGAGAGACCCAGTACTTC,CASSPGETQYF
NA,TRBJ2-7,TRBD2,TRBV5-1,TGCGCCAGCAGCTTTCAATCCCTAGCGGGAGTCTACGAGCAGTACTTC,CASSFQSLAGVYEQYF
NA,TRBJ1-5,NA,TRBV18,TGTGCCAGCTCAGTCCAAGCCCTCCCCCACGACAATCAGCCCCAGCATTTT,CASSVQALPHDNQPQHF
NA,TRBJ2-3,NA,TRBV28,TGTGCCAGCAGTTTCCTCTCCGGCACAGATACGCAGTATTTT,CASSFLSGTDTQYF
few,TRBJ2-3,TRBD2,TRBV2,TGTGCCAGCAGTGAAGGGAGGCGGGGGGCCACAGATACGCAGTATTTT,CASSEGRRGATDTQYF
NA,TRBJ1-1,NA,TRBV6-5,TGTGCCAGCAGTTACAGCGGGGCCCGGCACACTGAAGCTTTCTTT,CASSYSGARHTEAFF
once,TRBJ1-2,NA,TRBV6-6,TGTGCCAGCAGTTACAGGGAAGACAGATATGGCTACACCTTC,CASSYREDRYGYTF
NA,TRBJ2-3,NA,TRBV7-9,TGTGCCAGCAGCCCAGGGACACCCCTTAGCACAGATACGCAGTATTTT,CASSPGTPLSTDTQYF
few,TRBJ2-7,TRBD1,TRBV5-5,TGTGCCAGCAGCTTGACAGGGGACGAGCAGTACTTC,CASSLTGDEQYF
NA,TRBJ2-7,NA,TRBV7-8,TGTGCCAGCAGCTTATCAGGGAGTAGGAACGAGCAGTACTTC,CASSLSGSRNEQYF
once,TRBJ2-7,TRBD2,TRBV27,TGTGCCAGCAGTTTAACAGCGGGAGTTACCTACGAGCAGTACTTC,CASSLTAGVTYEQYF
NA,TRBJ2-7,TRBD2,TRBV10-2,TGCGCCAGCAGTGACCTAGCGGGGATCTACGAGCAGTACTTC,CASSDLAGIYEQYF
NA,TRBJ2-1,TRBD1,TRBV27,TGTGCCAGCAGTTCTCCCGGGACAGGGCTTCTCTCCTACAATGAGCAGTTCTTC,CASSSPGTGLLSYNEQFF
NA,TRBJ1-6,TRBD1,TRBV10-3,TGTGCCATCAGTGAGTCGGGACAGAATAATTCACCCCTCCACTTT,CAISESGQNNSPLHF
once,TRBJ1-1,NA,TRBV27,TGTGCCAGCAGGGGGTCCGGGGACACTGAAGCTTTCTTT,CASRGSGDTEAFF
NA,TRBJ2-5,NA,TRBV5-4,TGTGCCAGCAGCTTGATTCGGGGGGCGGAGGAGACCCAGTACTTC,CASSLIRGAEETQYF
few,TRBJ2-2,TRBD2,TRBV11-2,TGTGCCAGCAGCGGACTAGCGGGGAACACCGGGGAGCTGTTTTTT,CASSGLAGNTGELFF
few,TRBJ1-6,TRBD1,TRBV5-1,TGCGCCAGCAGCTTGGCCACCGGGACAGGTAGTTCACCCCTCCACTTT,CASSLATGTGSSPLHF
few,TRBJ2-1,TRBD2,TRBV5-1,TGCGCCAGCAGCTTGTTCGAGGCGGGAGGTGTCCATGAGCAGTTCTTC,CASSLFEAGGVHEQFF
NA,TRBJ1-4,NA,TRBV2,TGTGCCAGCAGTCTAGGGGGTGCTAATGAAAAACTGTTTTTT,CASSLGGANEKLFF
NA,TRBJ1-1,NA,TRBV5-1,TGCGCCAGCAGCCCCGGGTGGTGGGAGAACACTGAAGCTTTCTTT,CASSPGWWENTEAFF
NA,TRBJ2-7,NA,TRBV15,TGTGCCACCAGTCCTGCAGGGTACGAGCAGTACTTC,CATSPAGYEQYF
medium-sized,TRBJ2-5,NA,TRBV2,TGTGCCAGCAATCGGGGGGCACTACAAGAGACCCAGTACTTC,CASNRGALQETQYF
NA,TRBJ1-2,NA,TRBV6-5,TGTGCCAGCAGTTCCCGCGACAGCCTCTATGGCTACACCTTC,CASSSRDSLYGYTF
NA,TRBJ2-6,NA,TRBV5-1,TGCGCCAGCAGCTTGGAGTCGCAGTGGCCCTCTGGGGCCAACGTCCTGACTTTC,CASSLESQWPSGANVLTF
NA,TRBJ2-5,TRBD1,TRBV11-1,TGTGCCAGCAGCTTAATGGGACAGCAAGAGACCCAGTACTTC,CASSLMGQQETQYF
NA,TRBJ1-5,NA,TRBV5-6,TGTGCCAGCAGCTTGGGGGGCAGGGATAGCAATCAGCCCCAGCATTTT,CASSLGGRDSNQPQHF
NA,TRBJ2-3,NA,TRBV11-1,TGTGCCAGCAGCCCCCAGGGAATTCCGGCAGATACGCAGTATTTT,CASSPQGIPADTQYF
NA,TRBJ1-2,NA,TRBV4-1,TGCGCCAGCAGCCAACCGGGACAAGAGAGGCCTAACTATGGCTACACCTTC,CASSQPGQERPNYGYTF
NA,TRBJ2-7,TRBD1,TRBV28,TGTGCCAGCAGTTTCCCTGGGACAGGGTTATCCTACGAGCAGTACTTC,CASSFPGTGLSYEQYF
NA,TRBJ2-4,NA,TRBV5-1,TGCGCCAGCAGCTTGGCCGAGACCCTACAGGGTTGGGACAAAAACATTCAGTACTTC,CASSLAETLQGWDKNIQYF
NA,TRBJ2-7,TRBD1,TRBV5-6,TGTGCCAGCAGCTTGGAGGGGACAGGAGGCTACGAGCAGTACTTC,CASSLEGTGGYEQYF
NA,TRBJ2-3,TRBD2,TRBV18,TGTGCCAGCTCAACGTACCGGCTAGCGGGGGGGCCTACAGATACGCAGTATTTT,CASSTYRLAGGPTDTQYF
NA,TRBJ2-2,NA,TRBV7-3,TGTGCCAGCAGCTTAACCGGAACCGGGGAGCTGTTTTTT,CASSLTGTGELFF
NA,TRBJ1-3,NA,TRBV10-3,TGTGCCATCAGAAGGACAGCTGGAAACACCATATATTTT,CAIRRTAGNTIYF
NA,TRBJ2-1,TRBD2,TRBV9,TGTGCCAGCAGTTTGCCTCAAGCGGGGGGCCCCCACAATGAGCAGTTCTTC,CASSLPQAGGPHNEQFF
few,TRBJ2-5,NA,TRBV5-4,TGTGCCAGCAGCAGCATGGAGACCCAGTACTTC,CASSSMETQYF
few,TRBJ2-2,NA,TRBV18,TGTGCCAGCTCACCACCGCTAATGACCAACACCGGGGAGCTGTTTTTT,CASSPPLMTNTGELFF
NA,TRBJ1-2,NA,TRBV19,TGTGCCAGTAGTATAAGTGGGCTCGCCGGAAACTATGGCTACACCTTC,CASSISGLAGNYGYTF
NA,TRBJ2-3,NA,TRBV15,TGTGCCACCAGGGACAGCCTCGCGTACACAGATACGCAGTATTTT,CATRDSLAYTDTQYF
few,TRBJ1-4,NA,TRBV6-5,TGTGCCAGCAGTTACTCCCCTGGTGAAAAACTGTTTTTT,CASSYSPGEKLFF
NA,TRBJ1-3,TRBD1,TRBV7-6,TGTGCCAGCAGCTCCACAGGGGGTATTCCTGGAAACACCATATATTTT,CASSSTGGIPGNTIYF
NA,TRBJ2-1,TRBD2,TRBV2,TGTGCCAGCAGAATAGCGGGGGGGGTCTACAATGAGCAGTTCTTC,CASRIAGGVYNEQFF
NA,TRBJ2-1,TRBD2,TRBV10-3,TGTGCCATCAGTGATTCGGGGACTAGCGTCTACAATGAGCAGTTCTTC,CAISDSGTSVYNEQFF
NA,TRBJ2-3,NA,TRBV9,TGTGCCAGCAGCGTAGCAGTAACTAGCACAGATACGCAGTATTTT,CASSVAVTSTDTQYF
medium-sized,TRBJ1-5,TRBD1,TRBV5-8,TGTGCCAGCAGTTGGACAGGGAATCAGCCCCAGCATTTT,CASSWTGNQPQHF
NA,TRBJ2-3,TRBD2,TRBV5-5,TGTGCCAGCAGCTGGACTAGCGGGTTCACAGATACGCAGTATTTT,CASSWTSGFTDTQYF
once,TRBJ2-7,NA,TRBV6-5,TGTGCCAGCAGTGCCACAGTTTCCGAGCAGTACTTC,CASSATVSEQYF
NA,TRBJ2-7,NA,TRBV7-3,NA,CASSFGSGASYEQYF
NA,TRBJ2-7,NA,TRBV7-8,TGTGCCAGCAGCTCAGGGGCCTACGAGCAGTACTTC,CASSSGAYEQYF
large,TRBJ2-3,TRBD2,TRBV6-1,TGTGCCAGCAGTGAACCACGGGACTACCTCACAGATACGCAGTATTTT,CASSEPRDYLTDTQYF
NA,TRBJ2-2,NA,TRBV6-1,TGTGCCAGCAGTGAAGCTGCGGTCTGGGGGGAGCTGTTTTTT,CASSEAAVWGELFF
NA,TRBJ2-1,TRBD1,TRBV2,TGTGCCAGCAGAGCAGGACAGGGGGACTACAATGAGCAGTTCTTC,CASRAGQGDYNEQFF
few,TRBJ1-1,TRBD1,TRBV28,TGTGCCAGCAGTTTTAGGGGGCAGATCACTGAAGCTTTCTTT,CASSFRGQITEAFF
NA,TRBJ2-6,TRBD1,TRBV6-4,TGTGCCAGCAGCCCCCACGGACAGGGAACCCTCTCTGGGGCCAACGTCCTGACTTTC,CASSPHGQGTLSGANVLTF
NA,TRBJ2-1,TRBD2,TRBV5-1,TGCGCCAGCAGCCCGATACCAGCGGGAGTGGGCAATGAGCAGTTCTTC,CASSPIPAGVGNEQFF